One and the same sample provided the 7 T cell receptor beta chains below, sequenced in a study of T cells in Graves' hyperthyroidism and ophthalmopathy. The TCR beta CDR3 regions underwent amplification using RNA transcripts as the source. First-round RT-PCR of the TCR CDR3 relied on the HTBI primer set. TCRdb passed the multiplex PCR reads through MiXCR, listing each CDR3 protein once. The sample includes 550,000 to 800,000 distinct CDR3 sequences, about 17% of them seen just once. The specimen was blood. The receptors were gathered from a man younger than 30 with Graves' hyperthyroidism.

CDR3 sequence reads: CASSLRQVSYNEQFF. The CDR3 DNA follows: TGTGCCAGCAGCTTAAGACAGGTTTCTTACAATGAGCAGTTCTTC. The rearrangement links TRBV11-1 to TRBJ2-1, with D tentatively TRBD1 (6 bases). The germline V gene encodes CDR1 SGHAT and CDR2 FQDESV (reference sequence). V was clipped by 2 bases and J by 4 bases, with 12 bases between them. CDR3 size: 15 residues.

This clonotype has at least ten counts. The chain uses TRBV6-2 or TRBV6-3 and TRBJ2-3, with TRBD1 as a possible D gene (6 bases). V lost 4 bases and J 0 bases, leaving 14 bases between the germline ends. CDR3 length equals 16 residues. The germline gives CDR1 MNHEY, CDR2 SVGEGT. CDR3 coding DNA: TGTGCCAGCAGTTTGGCCGGGACAACTAGCACAGATACGCAGTATTTT. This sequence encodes CASSLAGTTSTDTQYF.

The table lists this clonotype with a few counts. For the CDR3, the DNA is TGTGCCAGCACCACCGGGGGAGCGACCCACAATGAGCAGTTCTTC. Translation gives CASTTGGATHNEQFF. V usage is TRBV28 and J usage is TRBJ2-1, with D perhaps TRBD2 (6 bases). Germline CDR1 reads MDHEN; CDR2 reads SYDVKM. Between the trimmed V and J ends, which lost 7 bases and 5 bases, there was a span of 18 bases. The CDR3 runs 15 residues.

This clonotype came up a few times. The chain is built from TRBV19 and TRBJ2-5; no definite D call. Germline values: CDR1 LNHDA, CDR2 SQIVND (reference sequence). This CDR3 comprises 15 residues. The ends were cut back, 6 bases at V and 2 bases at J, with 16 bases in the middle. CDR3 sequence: CASSRKGSFQETQYF. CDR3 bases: TGTGCCAGTAGCCGGAAGGGCTCTTTTCAAGAGACCCAGTACTTC.

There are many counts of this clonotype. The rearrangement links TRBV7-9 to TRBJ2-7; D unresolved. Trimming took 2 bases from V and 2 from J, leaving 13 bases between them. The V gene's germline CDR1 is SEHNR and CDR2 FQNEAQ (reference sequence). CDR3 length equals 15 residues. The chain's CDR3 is CASSLSRSLPYEQYF. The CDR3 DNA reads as TGTGCCAGCAGCTTAAGCAGGTCCCTTCCCTACGAGCAGTACTTC.

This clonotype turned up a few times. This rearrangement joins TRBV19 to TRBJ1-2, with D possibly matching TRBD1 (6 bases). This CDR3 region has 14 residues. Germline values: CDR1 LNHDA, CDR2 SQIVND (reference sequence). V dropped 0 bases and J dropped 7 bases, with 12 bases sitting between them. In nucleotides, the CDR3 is TGTGCCAGTAGTATAGACACAGGGTTAGGTGGCTACACCTTC. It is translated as CASSIDTGLGGYTF.

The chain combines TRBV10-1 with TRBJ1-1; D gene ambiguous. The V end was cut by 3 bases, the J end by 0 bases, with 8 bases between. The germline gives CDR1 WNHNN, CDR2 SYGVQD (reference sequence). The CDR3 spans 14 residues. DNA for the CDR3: TGCGCCAGCAGTGAAACCAAACTGAACACTGAAGCTTTCTTT. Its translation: CASSETKLNTEAFF.